The clone carrying this T cell receptor beta chain was observed a single time. Its antigen remains unknown. Primers: 60 Vbeta forward and 13 Jbeta reverse. Methods used by the authors: As a later analysis found, there were approximately 80 million unique TCR beta chains, of which around 9.9 million were shared. Repertoires were generated with immunoSEQ multiplex PCR, while TCRdb's copy carries only in-frame clones and drops some. Clone size and the V and J calls come from that table; the DNA yielded D and trimming. Among roughly 100,000 clones listed, roughly 80% were seen once. The sample comes from a study of cytomegalovirus exposure and HLA in healthy donors. Study summary: HLA-typed donors contributed 65 million to 85 million unique TCRs, which were held in an early data release. Findings of the study overall: A later analysis linked a missense DCLRE1C variant to TCR beta V- and J-gene trimming.

Germline V gene lookup returns CDR1 SGHTA and CDR2 FQGTGA. The CDR3 is 14 residues long. The V segment lost 1 base and the J segment 6 bases; nucleotides outside the gene matches: 2. The chain employs TRBV7-3 and TRBJ2-2; 7 nucleotides agree with TRBD1. Sequenced sample: PBMCs. The clonotype originates from a man in his 60s in good health and CMV-seronegative. The CDR3 is CASSLMTGPGELFF. CDR3 in DNA: TGTGCCAGCAGCTTAATGACAGGGCCCGGGGAGCTGTTTTTT.